The entry below gives a single TCR beta chain sequence along with its context. This sample is drawn from a study of T cell responses to AZD1222 COVID-19 vaccine. Using immunoSEQ multiplex PCR, the repertoire was profiled, and TCRdb retains in-frame clones only, with some absent. The sample carries around 110,000 clones, roughly four fifths recorded once. Material: peripheral blood, obtained on day 0 of AZD1222 vaccination. The TCR originated in an adult in good health.

As DNA, the CDR3 is TGTGCCAGCACCCAGATTCCTATGGGCGAGCAGTACTTC. It translates to CASTQIPMGEQYF. The genes are TRBV28 and TRBJ2-7; D remains unclear. There are 13 residues in the CDR3. The germline V gene has CDR1 MDHEN and CDR2 SYDVKM. Trimming pared 7 bases from V and 6 bases from J, leaving 16 bases between. Together with reference TRBV28 and TRBJ2-7, the CDR3 gives the full variable domain: DVKVTQSSRYLVKRTGEKVFLECVQDMDHENMFWYRQDPGLGLRLIYFSYDVKMKEKGDIPEGYSVSREKKERFSLILESASTNQTSMYLCASTQIPMGEQYFGPGTRLTVT.